The 30 T cell receptor beta chains below all came from one sample that was sequenced in a study of blood T cell repertoires in COVID-19 (dated by TCRdb to 2018 to 2021). The library was made by the immunoSEQ multiplex PCR assay. TCRdb provides this immuneACCESS table in a form limited to in-frame rearrangements. Some clones are lacking; in checked studies, under half of them reflect an unresolved V gene, and why the rest are absent is not known. Counted in this sample were about 70,000 clones; 70% to 90% of them appeared once. 12% of the sample goes to the ten largest clones. Sequencing was done on a sample of peripheral blood. The origin of the receptors is a human donor in a cohort sampled during active COVID-19.

This sequence joins TRBV4-1 and TRBJ2-7; D unresolved. The CDR3 consists of 13 residues. Germline lookup yields CDR1 MGHRA and CDR2 YSYEKL. Trimming took off 1 base at V and 2 bases at J, with 6 bases between the two ends. The chain's CDR3 is CASSQAIAYEQYF. The CDR3, as DNA: TGCGCCAGCAGCCAAGCCATTGCCTACGAGCAGTACTTC.

A single count supports this clone. The CDR3 nucleotides are TGTGCCAGCTCACCACGAGAAGAAGGGGGCGCTTTCTTT. It yields the protein CASSPREEGGAFF. The gene calls are TRBV18 and TRBJ1-1, with 7 bases lining up with TRBD1. The trim removed 1 base at V and 11 bases at J, leaving 7 bases unmatched. CDR3 length: 13 amino acids. Per the germline V gene, CDR1 is KGHSH and CDR2 is LQKENI.

The chain is built from TRBV6-5 and TRBJ2-2; 8 positions agree with TRBD2. The CDR3 contains 16 residues. V dropped 1 base and J dropped 5; count of bases not matched to a gene: 6. Germline loops: CDR1 MNHEY, CDR2 SVGAGI. The CDR3 nucleotides read TGTGCCAGCAGTTACTACCGGGGGGGCTCGACCGGGGAGCTGTTTTTT. Its protein product is CASSYYRGGSTGELFF.

V gene TRBV19 combines with J gene TRBJ2-2, with D possibly being TRBD1 (5 bases). CDR3 length equals 14 residues. Trimming cost V 11 bases and J 5 bases, with 18 bases left between them. CDR1 and CDR2 (germline): LNHDA, SQIVND (reference sequence). CDR3 amino acids: CASRPGRETGELFF. The DNA for the CDR3 is TGTGCCTCCCGCCCAGGCAGGGAAACCGGGGAGCTGTTTTTT.

The chain has TRBV10-3 and TRBJ1-2, with D uncertain. This CDR3 is built from 12 residues. V was clipped by 6 bases and J by 1 base, with 6 bases between them. The germline CDR1 and CDR2 sequences are ENHRY and SYGVKD. The CDR3 region has the DNA TGTGCCATCAGGGCGGTTAACTATGGCTACACCTTC. Residues: CAIRAVNYGYTF.

A single count supports this clone. The chain recombines TRBV11-2 with TRBJ1-1; D is perhaps TRBD1 (6 bases). The V end lost 1 base, the J end lost 0 bases, and 12 bases lay between the germline ends. Germline V gives CDR1 SGHAT, CDR2 FQNNGV. This CDR3 contains 16 residues. CDR3 in amino acids: CASSLVWGQMNTEAFF. CDR3 nucleotide sequence: TGTGCCAGCAGCTTAGTTTGGGGACAAATGAACACTGAAGCTTTCTTT.

The chain links TRBV6-6 to TRBJ2-1; 7 nucleotides align to TRBD2. V lost 7 bases, J lost 3 bases, and 6 bases stayed unmatched. Germline V gene data show CDR1 as MNHNY and CDR2 as SVGAGI (reference sequence). The CDR3 is made up of 14 amino acids. Written as DNA, the CDR3 is TGTGCCAGCACCTTGACTAGCCGCTACAATGAGCAGTTCTTC. This gives the protein CASTLTSRYNEQFF.

The chain has TRBV19 and TRBJ1-1; D might be TRBD1 (6 bases). CDR1 is LNHDA and CDR2 is SQIVND in the germline V gene (reference sequence). The CDR3 runs 14 residues. The V end was cut by 2 bases, the J end by 5 bases, with 12 bases between. The CDR3, as DNA: TGTGCCAGTAGTATACGGACAGCGGGGACTGAAGCTTTCTTT. This gives the protein CASSIRTAGTEAFF. Supplemented by reference TRBV19 and TRBJ1-1, the full variable domain reads DGGITQSPKYLFRKEGQNVTLSCEQNLNHDAMYWYRQDPGQGLRLIYYSQIVNDFQKGDIAEGYSVSREKKESFPLTVTSAQKNPTAFYLCASSIRTAGTEAFFGQGTRLTVV.

The chain is built from TRBV6-2 or TRBV6-3 and TRBJ2-3, with 11 nucleotides matching TRBD2. Germline V gene sequence: CDR1 MNHEY, CDR2 SVGEGT. The CDR3 contains 18 residues. With 2 bases clipped from V and 2 bases from J, the junction kept 9 bases outside the gene matches. CDR3 DNA sequence: TGTGCCAGCAGTTACACCCTAGCGGGGGGCCCCTACACAGATACGCAGTATTTT. The encoded protein is CASSYTLAGGPYTDTQYF.

V is TRBV10-3 and J is TRBJ2-7; TRBD1 matches at 8 bases. Trimming at V came to 10 bases and at J to 3 bases, leaving 5 bases not matched to a gene. This CDR3 is built from 12 residues. Germline CDR1 is ENHRY and CDR2 is SYGVKD. This CDR3 is CATTGASYEQYF. The CDR3 nucleotides are TGTGCCACGACAGGGGCTAGCTACGAGCAGTACTTC.

The chain joins TRBV3-1 (or the pseudogene TRBV3-2) to TRBJ2-5; 7 positions agree with TRBD2. Trimming took 4 bases from V and 4 from J; bases not matched to a gene: 6. The CDR3 has 14 amino acids. Germline CDR1 and CDR2: LGHDT and YNNKEL (reference sequence). The CDR3 nucleotides are TGTGCCAGCAGCCCCCTAGCGGTGGCAGAGACCCAGTACTTC. Translation gives CASSPLAVAETQYF.

The sample holds a few counts of this clone. The CDR3 is CASSVGQGLNEQYF. In DNA, the CDR3 is TGCGCCAGCAGCGTGGGACAGGGTCTGAACGAGCAGTACTTC. The V call is TRBV5-1, the J call TRBJ2-7; 9 bases are a match to TRBD1. The CDR3 loop spans 14 amino acids. The ends lost 4 bases at V and 5 bases at J; junction bases unmatched: 7. Germline V lookup: CDR1 SGHRS, CDR2 YFSETQ.

The chain combines TRBV7-9 with TRBJ2-3; a possible D gene is TRBD2 (6 bases). Per the germline V gene, CDR1 is SEHNR and CDR2 is FQNEAQ (reference sequence). The V gene lost 5 bases and the J gene lost 2 bases, with 8 bases spanning the gap. The CDR3 contains 13 residues. CDR3 sequence: CASSREHTDTQYF. CDR3 nucleotide sequence: TGTGCCAGCAGCCGGGAGCACACAGATACGCAGTATTTT.

This clone was observed once. This chain links TRBV5-4 with TRBJ2-7; 8 nucleotides align to TRBD2. Germline loops: CDR1 SGHNT, CDR2 YYREEE (reference sequence). CDR3 size: 15 residues. V was pared by 0 bases and J by 3 bases, with 5 bases of the junction left unmatched. The CDR3 DNA sequence: TGTGCCAGCAGCTTGGGCTCGCGGGGGGTCTACGAGCAGTACTTC. It encodes CASSLGSRGVYEQYF.

Worth noting for this clone: Its ends do not fully match the called genes, so a read error is possible. The rearrangement joins TRBV6-5 to TRBJ2-7, with 7 bases matching TRBD1. The germline CDR1 and CDR2 sequences are MNHEY and SVGAGI. This CDR3 is built from 15 residues. The CDR3 reads CASSYSGTANYEQYF. The CDR3 DNA reads as TGTGCCAGCAGCTACTCCGGGACAGCGAACTACGAGCAGTACTTC.

The chain links TRBV5-1 to TRBJ1-1, with D perhaps matching TRBD1 (6 bases). Trimming took 0 bases from V and 3 from J, leaving 9 bases between them. The CDR3 loop spans 14 amino acids. The germline gives CDR1 SGHRS, CDR2 YFSETQ. The CDR3: CASSLDRVDTEAFF. The CDR3 bases are TGCGCCAGCAGCTTGGACAGGGTGGACACTGAAGCTTTCTTT. Using reference TRBV5-1 and TRBJ1-1 for the parts outside the CDR3, the full variable domain is KAGVTQTPRYLIKTRGQQVTLSCSPISGHRSVSWYQQTPGQGLQFLFEYFSETQRNKGNFPGRFSGRQFSNSRSEMNVSTLELGDSALYLCASSLDRVDTEAFFGQGTRLTVV.

A single count supports this clone. The chain has TRBV7-2 and TRBJ2-3, with 8 positions matching TRBD2. CDR3 size: 14 residues. With 3 bases clipped from V and 4 bases from J, the junction kept 3 bases outside the gene matches. From germline, CDR1 is SGHTA and CDR2 FQGNSA. The CDR3 DNA follows: TGTGCCAGCAGCTTGAGCGGGGGCTCAGATACGCAGTATTTT. Translation gives CASSLSGGSDTQYF.

The chain recombines TRBV5-1 with TRBJ1-1; D may be TRBD1 (5 bases). CDR3 length equals 14 residues. V lost 2 bases and J 1 base, leaving 9 bases between the germline ends. Germline-derived CDR1 and CDR2 are SGHRS and YFSETQ. The CDR3 loop is CASSFWTTNTEAFF. CDR3 nucleotides: TGCGCCAGCAGCTTTTGGACAACGAACACTGAAGCTTTCTTT.

CDR3 DNA: TGTGCCAGCAGCGCCGTCTCTGGGACAGGGGGCGGGTATGGTAACGAGCAGTACTTC. This sequence encodes CASSAVSGTGGGYGNEQYF. This rearrangement joins TRBV28 to TRBJ2-7; 12 nucleotides line up with TRBD1. CDR3 length equals 19 residues. Germline V gene data show CDR1 as MDHEN and CDR2 as SYDVKM. With V trimmed by 6 bases and J by 5 bases, 20 bases remained unmatched.

The CDR3 region has the DNA TGCGCCAGCAGTGACCCCGGGACAGGGAGGTACGAGCAGTACTTC. Translation: CASSDPGTGRYEQYF. The gene calls are TRBV10-2 and TRBJ2-7; TRBD1 agrees at 9 bases. In germline, CDR1 is WSHSY, CDR2 SAAADI. The CDR3 loop spans 15 amino acids. Trimming removed 3 bases from V and 4 bases from J; junction bases left unmatched: 7.

This clone was picked up one time. The chain is built from TRBV7-2 and TRBJ2-5, with 7 bases lining up with TRBD2. This CDR3 has 14 residues. With V trimmed by 3 bases and J by 4 bases, 5 bases remained unmatched. The germline gives CDR1 SGHTA, CDR2 FQGNSA. CDR3 loop: CASSFPGGRETQYF. CDR3 in DNA: TGTGCCAGCAGCTTCCCGGGGGGTAGAGAGACCCAGTACTTC.

The chain joins TRBV5-1 to TRBJ1-1; D remains unclear. Germline loops: CDR1 SGHRS, CDR2 YFSETQ. Trimming took off 2 bases at V and 1 base at J, with 9 bases between the two ends. CDR3 length: 14 amino acids. CDR3 nucleotide sequence: TGCGCCAGCAGCTTTGAGGGTGGGAACACTGAAGCTTTCTTT. Its translation: CASSFEGGNTEAFF. Combining the CDR3 with reference TRBV5-1 and TRBJ1-1 gives the whole variable domain KAGVTQTPRYLIKTRGQQVTLSCSPISGHRSVSWYQQTPGQGLQFLFEYFSETQRNKGNFPGRFSGRQFSNSRSEMNVSTLELGDSALYLCASSFEGGNTEAFFGQGTRLTVV.

V is TRBV2 and J is TRBJ2-3; D possibly corresponds to TRBD2 (6 bases). CDR3 length: 14 residues. Trimming cost V 6 bases and J 6 bases, with 16 bases left between them. CDR1 is SNHLY, CDR2 FYNNEI, per germline. For the CDR3, the DNA is TGTGCCAGCAGGGGGACTGGGAATCTCGATACGCAGTATTTT. This translates into CASRGTGNLDTQYF.

The J gene is TRBJ1-5, the V gene TRBV2, with TRBD1 as a possible D gene (6 bases). The V gene's germline CDR1 is SNHLY and CDR2 FYNNEI. V lost 5 bases, J lost 6 bases, and 17 bases lay in between. The CDR3 runs 15 residues. The CDR3 protein is CASSRAGAQGQPQHF. The CDR3 DNA reads TGTGCCAGCAGTCGGGCAGGGGCCCAAGGTCAGCCCCAGCATTTT.

The CDR3 here is CASSGRQPSSYEQYF. As DNA, the CDR3 is TGTGCCAGCAGTGGGAGGCAGCCGAGCTCCTACGAGCAGTACTTC. V is TRBV2 and J is TRBJ2-7, with D perhaps TRBD2 (5 bases). Trimming removed 4 bases from V and 0 bases from J, with 13 bases in between. CDR1 is SNHLY, CDR2 FYNNEI, per germline. This CDR3 contains 15 residues.

This clone was detected only a few times. The chain uses TRBV7-9 and TRBJ1-3; possibly TRBD1 for D (6 bases). Trimming removed 11 bases at V and 0 bases at J, with 11 bases between. Germline CDR1 SEHNR, CDR2 FQNEAQ (reference sequence). The CDR3 has 13 residues. CDR3 coding DNA: TGTGCCGGGGGCGGGCCCTCTGGAAACACCATATATTTT. Residues: CAGGGPSGNTIYF.

The chain has TRBV30 and TRBJ1-4; D gene uncertain. Germline loops: CDR1 GTSNPN, CDR2 SVGIG (reference sequence). The CDR3 is 16 residues long. The V end lost 0 bases, the J end lost 7 bases, and 18 bases lay between the germline ends. The CDR3 sequence: CAWSVRVGNFPEKLFF. The CDR3 DNA follows: TGTGCCTGGAGTGTACGGGTCGGGAACTTCCCTGAAAAACTGTTTTTT. The whole variable domain, filled in from reference TRBV30 and TRBJ1-4, reads SQTIHQWPATLVQPVGSPLSLECTVEGTSNPNLYWYRQAAGRGLQLLFYSVGIGQISSEVPQNLSASRPQDRQFILSSKKLLLSDSGFYLCAWSVRVGNFPEKLFFGSGTQLSVL.

This clone appeared a few times. The genes are TRBV19 and TRBJ1-6; 9 nucleotides line up with TRBD1. V lost 5 bases, J lost 10 bases, and 18 bases stayed unmatched. The length of the CDR3 is 18 residues. The V gene's germline CDR1 is LNHDA and CDR2 SQIVND (reference sequence). The CDR3 is CASSPTTGGAGIGSPLHF. As DNA, the CDR3 is TGTGCCAGTAGTCCAACCACAGGGGGCGCTGGAATTGGATCACCCCTCCACTTT.

This clone has only one observation. The chain joins TRBV11-2 to TRBJ2-5, with D uncertain. This CDR3 contains 14 residues. The V end lost 5 bases, the J end lost 3 bases, and 13 bases lay between the germline ends. Germline lookup yields CDR1 SGHAT and CDR2 FQNNGV. Here the CDR3 DNA reads TGTGCCAGCAGCGAACTCACCCTAAAAGAGACCCAGTACTTC. Encoded protein: CASSELTLKETQYF.

This clone was found a few times. The chain couples TRBV7-9 to TRBJ2-5, with 11 bases identical to TRBD1. After removal of 5 bases from V and 3 bases from J, the junction contained 5 bases not matched to a gene. Germline assignment: CDR1 SEHNR and CDR2 FQNEAQ (reference sequence). CDR3 length: 15 residues. CDR3 sequence reads: CASSRGTGGKETQYF. In DNA form, the CDR3 reads TGTGCCAGCAGCAGGGGGACAGGGGGTAAAGAGACCCAGTACTTC.